These T cell receptor beta chains were read from a single sample in a study of control samples from healthy donors and cancer patients. Repertoires were generated with immunoSEQ multiplex PCR, while TCRdb's copy carries only in-frame clones and drops some. This table has around 94,000 clones, 86% appearing once. Sequencing was performed on blood. These receptors all come from a woman aged 45 to 65 in good health. Each CDR3 is given with its conserved first and last residue. Each record gives: V gene, J gene, D gene, clone size, CDR3 protein, CDR3 DNA. A D gene is named only where the DNA matches it firmly. A clone size is listed for some rows: how often the clone was seen (once, few, many), or a class if it is expanded.

V gene: TRBV4-2; J gene: TRBJ1-1; D gene: .; clone size: .; CDR3 protein: CASSQDFRGVGAEAFF; CDR3 DNA: TGTGCCAGCAGCCAAGATTTTCGGGGCGTCGGGGCTGAAGCTTTCTTT
V gene: TRBV18; J gene: TRBJ1-4; D gene: .; clone size: .; CDR3 protein: CASSPPNIKGLGNEKLFF; CDR3 DNA: TGTGCCAGCTCACCACCGAATATTAAGGGGTTGGGTAATGAAAAACTGTTTTTT
V gene: TRBV5-1; J gene: TRBJ2-3; D gene: TRBD2; clone size: .; CDR3 protein: CASSLGLAGGAGDTQYF; CDR3 DNA: TGCGCCAGCAGCTTGGGTTTGGCGGGGGGGGCCGGAGATACGCAGTATTTT
V gene: TRBV7-6; J gene: TRBJ1-6; D gene: .; clone size: .; CDR3 protein: CASAARVSSYNSPLHF; CDR3 DNA: TGTGCCAGCGCGGCCAGGGTATCATCCTATAATTCACCCCTCCACTTT
V gene: TRBV4-3; J gene: TRBJ2-1; D gene: TRBD2; clone size: .; CDR3 protein: CASSQRLAGGSYNEQFF; CDR3 DNA: TGCGCCAGCAGCCAACGACTAGCGGGAGGCTCCTACAATGAGCAGTTCTTC
V gene: TRBV2; J gene: TRBJ1-1; D gene: .; clone size: .; CDR3 protein: CASSPVRGANTEAFF; CDR3 DNA: TGTGCCAGCTCCCCAGTTCGTGGAGCTAACACTGAAGCTTTCTTT
V gene: TRBV6-6; J gene: TRBJ2-6; D gene: .; clone size: .; CDR3 protein: CASSYSRVAGANVLTF; CDR3 DNA: TGTGCCAGCAGTTACTCGAGGGTTGCTGGGGCCAACGTCCTGACTTTC
V gene: TRBV10-1; J gene: TRBJ1-2; D gene: .; clone size: .; CDR3 protein: CASSESPWTRLTWGYTF; CDR3 DNA: TGCGCCAGCAGTGAGTCTCCTTGGACCCGACTAACGTGGGGCTACACCTTC
V gene: TRBV7-9; J gene: TRBJ2-1; D gene: TRBD1; clone size: .; CDR3 protein: CASSLGDRGNNEQFF; CDR3 DNA: TGTGCCAGCAGCTTAGGGGACAGAGGAAACAATGAGCAGTTCTTC
V gene: TRBV5-4; J gene: TRBJ2-5; D gene: TRBD2; clone size: .; CDR3 protein: CASSLSQGPSGETQYF; CDR3 DNA: TGTGCCAGCAGCTTGTCTCAGGGACCTAGCGGAGAGACCCAGTACTTC
V gene: TRBV11-2; J gene: TRBJ2-7; D gene: .; clone size: .; CDR3 protein: CASSLGLDISYEQYF; CDR3 DNA: TGTGCCAGCAGCTTGGGACTGGACATCTCCTACGAGCAGTACTTC
V gene: TRBV5-1; J gene: TRBJ2-2; D gene: TRBD1; clone size: .; CDR3 protein: CASSRGQGLTGELFF; CDR3 DNA: TGCGCCAGCAGCCGGGGACAGGGATTAACCGGGGAGCTGTTTTTT
V gene: TRBV28; J gene: TRBJ1-2; D gene: TRBD1; clone size: .; CDR3 protein: CASSPPRRTGGVYGYTF; CDR3 DNA: TGTGCCAGCAGTCCCCCGCGCCGGACAGGGGGCGTCTATGGCTACACCTTC
V gene: TRBV28; J gene: TRBJ1-1; D gene: TRBD1; clone size: .; CDR3 protein: CATRRTGRIIVNTEAFF; CDR3 DNA: TGTGCCACCCGACGGACAGGGAGAATTATCGTGAACACTGAAGCTTTCTTT
V gene: TRBV11-1; J gene: TRBJ1-1; D gene: .; clone size: .; CDR3 protein: CASSGPLVTAEAFF; CDR3 DNA: TGTGCCAGCAGCGGTCCATTAGTGACCGCTGAAGCTTTCTTT
V gene: TRBV29-1; J gene: TRBJ1-3; D gene: .; clone size: .; CDR3 protein: CSVVEGGSGNTIYF; CDR3 DNA: TGCAGCGTTGTCGAGGGGGGTTCTGGAAACACCATATATTTT
V gene: TRBV7-9; J gene: TRBJ1-1; D gene: .; clone size: .; CDR3 protein: CASSSQGGHTEAFF; CDR3 DNA: TGTGCCAGCAGTTCACAGGGAGGGCACACTGAAGCTTTCTTT
V gene: TRBV7-2; J gene: TRBJ2-7; D gene: .; clone size: once; CDR3 protein: CASSLRGASYEQYF; CDR3 DNA: TGTGCCAGCAGCTTGCGCGGGGCTTCCTACGAGCAGTACTTC
V gene: TRBV3-1/TRBV3-2; J gene: TRBJ1-1; D gene: .; clone size: once; CDR3 protein: CASSRQEAPEAFF; CDR3 DNA: TGTGCCAGCAGCCGACAGGAGGCCCCTGAAGCTTTCTTT
V gene: TRBV13; J gene: TRBJ1-2; D gene: TRBD1; clone size: few; CDR3 protein: CASSTRTGAGYTF; CDR3 DNA: TGTGCCAGCAGCACCCGGACAGGGGCTGGCTACACCTTC
V gene: TRBV12-3/TRBV12-4; J gene: TRBJ1-1; D gene: .; clone size: .; CDR3 protein: CASNQGPNTEAFF; CDR3 DNA: TGTGCCAGCAACCAGGGACCCAACACTGAAGCTTTCTTT
V gene: TRBV18; J gene: TRBJ2-5; D gene: .; clone size: .; CDR3 protein: CASSPLMVETQYF; CDR3 DNA: TGTGCCAGCTCACCACTAATGGTTGAGACCCAGTACTTC
V gene: TRBV18; J gene: TRBJ2-5; D gene: .; clone size: .; CDR3 protein: CASSPNAGETQYF; CDR3 DNA: TGTGCCAGCTCACCCAACGCGGGGGAGACCCAGTACTTC
V gene: TRBV4-1; J gene: TRBJ1-1; D gene: .; clone size: .; CDR3 protein: CASSQDGTMRTEAFF; CDR3 DNA: TGCGCCAGCAGCCAAGACGGGACAATGCGGACTGAAGCTTTCTTT
V gene: TRBV6-6; J gene: TRBJ1-2; D gene: TRBD1; clone size: .; CDR3 protein: CASSLTGVGGYTF; CDR3 DNA: TGTGCCAGCAGTCTGACAGGGGTTGGTGGCTACACCTTC
V gene: TRBV7-6; J gene: TRBJ2-7; D gene: .; clone size: .; CDR3 protein: CASSLARGDSGEQYF; CDR3 DNA: TGTGCCAGCAGCTTAGCGCGCGGGGATTCGGGCGAGCAGTACTTC
V gene: TRBV2; J gene: TRBJ1-6; D gene: .; clone size: .; CDR3 protein: CASIPGSSYNSPLHF; CDR3 DNA: TGTGCCAGCATCCCGGGAAGCTCCTATAATTCACCCCTCCACTTT
V gene: TRBV5-1; J gene: TRBJ1-4; D gene: .; clone size: .; CDR3 protein: CASSLVSGEGLFF; CDR3 DNA: TGCGCCAGCAGCTTGGTATCCGGAGAAGGGCTGTTTTTT
V gene: TRBV7-2; J gene: TRBJ1-3; D gene: .; clone size: .; CDR3 protein: CASSLAPGGLSGNTIYF; CDR3 DNA: TGTGCCAGCAGCTTAGCGCCCGGGGGGCTCTCTGGAAACACCATATATTTT
V gene: TRBV3-1/TRBV3-2; J gene: TRBJ1-5; D gene: .; clone size: .; CDR3 protein: CASSQTRGPGQPQHF; CDR3 DNA: TGTGCCAGCAGCCAGACCAGGGGTCCGGGCCAGCCCCAGCATTTT
V gene: TRBV6-1; J gene: TRBJ1-1; D gene: TRBD1; clone size: .; CDR3 protein: CASSEVQGDTEAFF; CDR3 DNA: TGTGCCAGCAGTGAAGTCCAGGGGGATACTGAAGCTTTCTTT
V gene: TRBV9; J gene: TRBJ2-1; D gene: TRBD2; clone size: .; CDR3 protein: CASSVEERTSGRNEQFF; CDR3 DNA: TGTGCCAGCAGCGTAGAGGAAAGGACTAGCGGGAGAAATGAGCAGTTCTTC
V gene: TRBV11-3; J gene: TRBJ2-1; D gene: .; clone size: .; CDR3 protein: CASSLLEGEQFF; CDR3 DNA: TGTGCCAGCAGCTTATTAGAGGGTGAGCAGTTCTTC
V gene: TRBV7-9; J gene: TRBJ2-7; D gene: .; clone size: few; CDR3 protein: CASSLPHGQEQYF; CDR3 DNA: TGTGCCAGCAGCTTACCCCACGGACAGGAGCAGTACTTC
V gene: TRBV18; J gene: TRBJ1-1; D gene: .; clone size: .; CDR3 protein: CASSPSRDLVGTEAFF; CDR3 DNA: TGTGCCAGCTCACCAAGCAGGGATCTCGTCGGCACTGAAGCTTTCTTT
V gene: TRBV9; J gene: TRBJ2-5; D gene: .; clone size: .; CDR3 protein: CASSVEGQSETQYF; CDR3 DNA: TGTGCCAGCAGCGTAGAAGGGCAGAGTGAGACCCAGTACTTC
V gene: TRBV6-1; J gene: TRBJ1-6; D gene: TRBD1; clone size: once; CDR3 protein: CASIEPGTASSYNSPLHF; CDR3 DNA: TGTGCCAGCATTGAACCCGGGACAGCCAGCTCCTATAATTCACCCCTCCACTTT
V gene: TRBV28; J gene: TRBJ2-7; D gene: TRBD2; clone size: .; CDR3 protein: CASSPWVSGGFETYEQYF; CDR3 DNA: TGTGCCAGCAGCCCTTGGGTGAGCGGGGGGTTCGAGACCTACGAGCAGTACTTC
V gene: TRBV24-1; J gene: TRBJ2-5; D gene: TRBD1; clone size: .; CDR3 protein: CATSDSRMAGGGETQYF; CDR3 DNA: TGTGCCACCAGTGATTCCCGCATGGCAGGGGGCGGGGAGACCCAGTACTTC
V gene: TRBV10-3; J gene: TRBJ1-1; D gene: .; clone size: .; CDR3 protein: CAISESARAMNTEAFF; CDR3 DNA: TGTGCCATCAGTGAGTCGGCCAGGGCCATGAACACTGAAGCTTTCTTT
V gene: TRBV19; J gene: TRBJ2-7; D gene: .; clone size: .; CDR3 protein: CASSWTEDYEQYF; CDR3 DNA: TGTGCCAGTAGCTGGACAGAAGACTACGAGCAGTACTTC
V gene: TRBV4-3; J gene: TRBJ2-1; D gene: .; clone size: .; CDR3 protein: CASSPTVKGYNEQFF; CDR3 DNA: TGCGCCAGCAGCCCTACGGTAAAGGGGTACAATGAGCAGTTCTTC
V gene: TRBV2; J gene: TRBJ2-5; D gene: .; clone size: once; CDR3 protein: CASSEQRVYIETQYF; CDR3 DNA: TGTGCCAGCAGTGAACAGCGGGTCTACATTGAGACCCAGTACTTC
V gene: TRBV6-2/TRBV6-3; J gene: TRBJ1-2; D gene: TRBD1; clone size: .; CDR3 protein: CASSYSNPPTGGDGYTF; CDR3 DNA: TGTGCCAGCAGTTACTCGAACCCCCCCACAGGGGGCGATGGCTACACCTTC
V gene: TRBV15; J gene: TRBJ2-3; D gene: TRBD2; clone size: .; CDR3 protein: CATSARSSGGTDTQYF; CDR3 DNA: TGTGCCACCAGCGCTAGATCTAGCGGGGGCACAGATACGCAGTATTTT
V gene: TRBV9; J gene: TRBJ1-2; D gene: .; clone size: .; CDR3 protein: CASSVGPNYGYTF; CDR3 DNA: TGTGCCAGCAGCGTGGGGCCTAACTATGGCTACACCTTC
V gene: TRBV6-5; J gene: TRBJ1-2; D gene: .; clone size: .; CDR3 protein: CASSREDSNYGYTF; CDR3 DNA: TGTGCCAGCAGCCGAGAGGACAGCAACTATGGCTACACCTTC
V gene: TRBV7-9; J gene: TRBJ2-3; D gene: TRBD1; clone size: .; CDR3 protein: CASSSDRGRTDTQYF; CDR3 DNA: TGTGCCAGCAGCTCCGACAGGGGCCGTACAGATACGCAGTATTTT
V gene: TRBV12-3/TRBV12-4; J gene: TRBJ2-1; D gene: .; clone size: .; CDR3 protein: CASSLGEANEQFF; CDR3 DNA: TGTGCCAGCAGTTTAGGTGAAGCCAATGAGCAGTTCTTC
V gene: TRBV28; J gene: TRBJ1-5; D gene: TRBD1; clone size: .; CDR3 protein: CASSWDSNQPQHF; CDR3 DNA: TGTGCCAGCAGCTGGGACAGTAATCAGCCCCAGCATTTT
V gene: TRBV5-1; J gene: TRBJ2-4; D gene: TRBD2; clone size: .; CDR3 protein: CASSLGQSGDIQYF; CDR3 DNA: TGCGCCAGCAGCTTGGGCCAAAGCGGGGACATTCAGTACTTC
V gene: TRBV11-2; J gene: TRBJ1-2; D gene: .; clone size: .; CDR3 protein: CASSESTDYGYTF; CDR3 DNA: TGTGCCAGCAGTGAGTCGACTGACTATGGCTACACCTTC
V gene: TRBV19; J gene: TRBJ2-5; D gene: .; clone size: .; CDR3 protein: CASSIGGTGSQETQYF; CDR3 DNA: TGTGCCAGTAGTATAGGAGGAACAGGGTCCCAAGAGACCCAGTACTTC
V gene: TRBV6-5; J gene: TRBJ2-5; D gene: TRBD2; clone size: few; CDR3 protein: CASRLAGDVGETQYF; CDR3 DNA: TGTGCCAGCAGATTAGCGGGAGACGTCGGCGAGACCCAGTACTTC
V gene: TRBV2; J gene: TRBJ1-4; D gene: .; clone size: .; CDR3 protein: CASRRTDTTNEKLFF; CDR3 DNA: TGTGCCAGCAGACGGACGGACACAACTAATGAAAAACTGTTTTTT
V gene: TRBV27; J gene: TRBJ1-2; D gene: .; clone size: .; CDR3 protein: CASSLIRGAGYTF; CDR3 DNA: TGTGCCAGCAGTTTAATTCGCGGAGCTGGCTACACCTTC
V gene: TRBV6-2/TRBV6-3; J gene: TRBJ1-1; D gene: .; clone size: .; CDR3 protein: CASSPNRRNTEAFF; CDR3 DNA: TGTGCCAGCAGCCCAAACAGGAGAAACACTGAAGCTTTCTTT
V gene: TRBV5-1; J gene: TRBJ1-4; D gene: .; clone size: .; CDR3 protein: CASSLAGAVNEKLFF; CDR3 DNA: TGCGCCAGCAGCTTGGCCGGGGCAGTTAATGAAAAACTGTTTTTT
V gene: TRBV28; J gene: TRBJ2-7; D gene: TRBD2; clone size: .; CDR3 protein: CASTKSRGGYEQYF; CDR3 DNA: TGTGCCAGCACCAAATCCCGGGGGGGCTACGAGCAGTACTTC